These T cell receptor beta chains were read from a single sample in a study of CD8 T cells in Susac syndrome. One entry per CDR3 protein, called by TCRdb with MiXCR from the immunoSEQ multiplex PCR reads. In the table there are under 200,000 distinct CDR3 sequences, more than 90% of which are singletons. Sequenced material: CD4+ T cells from PBMCs. The receptor source for this set is a human donor in good health. CDR3s include the opening cysteine and the closing phenylalanine or tryptophan. Clone size, where shown, is once, few, many, or a class for clones that have expanded.

J gene | V gene | clone size | CDR3 protein
TRBJ2-1 | TRBV5-1 | . | CASSLRGLAGGPSSYNEQFF
TRBJ2-3 | TRBV9 | . | CASSGIFDTQYF
TRBJ2-2 | TRBV20-1 | . | CSARGGGNAGELFF
TRBJ2-7 | TRBV12-3/TRBV12-4 | . | CASSLRDSRYEQYF
TRBJ2-3 | TRBV29-1 | . | CSVEASTPIGDTQYF
TRBJ2-2 | TRBV4-3 | . | CASSQDRTSGANTGELFF
TRBJ2-5 | TRBV7-2 | . | CASREGVETQYF
TRBJ2-3 | TRBV15 | . | CATSRGRLSTDTQYF
TRBJ1-2 | TRBV28 | . | CASRPTVRNYGYTF
TRBJ2-3 | TRBV4-3 | . | CASSQEESKYGDTQYF
TRBJ1-6 | TRBV9 | . | CASTPTGGNSPLHF
TRBJ1-2 | TRBV2 | . | CASSEDRNYGYTF
TRBJ2-7 | TRBV12-5 | . | CASGPQASTGSYEQYF
TRBJ1-6 | TRBV3-1 | once | CASSQDGGQGNSPLHF
TRBJ2-3 | TRBV7-8 | once | CASSFVGTSGVQYF
TRBJ2-5 | TRBV14 | . | CASSQKRRTGDLQETQYF
TRBJ1-1 | TRBV20-1 | once | CSARVGTVNTEAFF
TRBJ2-1 | TRBV6-1 | . | CASSEESYSYNEQFF
TRBJ1-1 | TRBV20-1 | . | CSASRSGPEAFF
TRBJ1-1 | TRBV3-1 | . | CASSQGGGGSTEAFF
TRBJ2-3 | TRBV15 | . | CATSRDPVEGYTDTQYF
TRBJ2-7 | TRBV20-1 | . | CSAYRGGYEQYF
TRBJ2-7 | TRBV7-2 | . | CASSLPPGGYEQYF
TRBJ2-2 | TRBV24-1 | . | CATRLVAGDTGELFF
TRBJ1-5 | TRBV12-3/TRBV12-4 | . | CASSEGTVHQPQHF
TRBJ2-7 | TRBV12-3/TRBV12-4 | few | CASRRTSGGYEQYF
TRBJ1-2 | TRBV20-1 | . | CSASRGGGYGYTF